This T cell receptor beta chain was profiled in a study of T cell repertoires in cytomegalovirus infection. Study in general: HLA-B-restricted CMV epitopes that are well studied were used alongside recently identified HLA-C-restricted ones. The study, taken as a whole, reports: Cumulative frequency of public TCR beta families picked out carriers of CMV plus the relevant HLA.

TCRdb fed the reads into MiXCR, producing one record per CDR3 protein. Of approximately 730,000 distinct CDR3 sequences listed, around 30% are singletons. With regard to this clonotype: As yet, its antigen is unknown.

V shed 3 bases, J shed 4 bases, and the junction held 8 bases outside the gene matches. The CDR3 totals 15 residues. Germline CDR1 and CDR2: SGHTA and FQGTGA. This receptor was identified in a human donor in good health (CMV status not recorded). Some clones in this sample may be carry-over from other donors' samples. This material consisted of cultured PBMCs, taken from culture after CMV antigen stimulation. The chain joins TRBV7-3 to TRBJ1-2; 7 bases map to TRBD1. DNA for the CDR3: TGTGCCAGCAGCTTGGGACAGCCGCCCTTCTATGGCTACACCTTC. Amino acid sequence: CASSLGQPPFYGYTF.